This TCR beta chain was sequenced in a study of T-cell reconstitution after alpha-beta-depleted transplantation in children. Study outcomes and limitations: Two months or so post-transplant, alpha-beta T cells reportedly derived from several hundred expanded graft clones. T-cell counts and diversity at one year following transplant were attributed mainly to newly produced T cells. The high TCRbeta diversity at day 60 in some patients came from surviving recipient T cells and thymic progenitors.

During its preparation, the TCRbeta library received unique molecular identifiers. TCRdb reprocessed the PCR reads with MiXCR, giving one entry per CDR3 protein. The sample holds about 1,000,000 distinct CDR3 sequences, around 30% seen once. Per the germline V gene, CDR1 is LGHNA and CDR2 is YNFKEQ. The CDR3 is 20 residues long. With V trimmed by 0 bases and J by 2 bases, 12 bases remained unmatched. This clonotype has more than one count but fewer than ten. Its antigen remains unidentified. V gene TRBV4-2 combines with J gene TRBJ2-5; 13 bases match TRBD2. The TCR originated in a boy under three years old who had a stem cell transplant for SCID, so the T cells may come from the graft donor. Sample: PBMCs, mostly from graft donor cells, taken 360 days after TCRalphabeta/CD19-depleted stem cell transplant. The CDR3 DNA is TGTGCCAGCAGCCAAGATGTCTTCACTAGCGGGGGGGGAGGGCAAGAGACCCAGTACTTC. It is translated as CASSQDVFTSGGGGQETQYF.